The clone carrying this T cell receptor (beta chain) came up once. Its cognate antigen is unknown. Stated time point: week 47, end of study. One vaccine dose held 300 ug of mutant IDH1 20-mer peptide and came with topical imiquimod. Across weeks 1, 3, 5, 7, 11, 15, 19 and 23, patients received a vaccination each time, eight in all. The data derive from a study of a mutant IDH1 vaccine in newly diagnosed glioma. Across the whole study: The initiation of vaccination occurred 4-6 weeks after radiotherapy alone, or with temozolomide cycles. The treated population exhibited a male proportion of about 62%, a female proportion of 37.5%, and a mean age of approximately 42 years.

Study-wide results and limits: Most patients, approximately 93%, showed vaccine-induced immune responses.

The data were produced by immunoSEQ multiplex PCR, yet TCRdb's version contains in-frame clones alone and is incomplete. The table lists tens of thousands of clones, approximately 86% of them singletons. The source was PBMCs, collected from a glioma patient whose treatment included an IDH1 peptide vaccine. This clonotype was obtained from a man between 18 and 29 years old with glioma. Some clones in this sample may be carry-over from other donors' samples.

CDR3 sequence: CASSFRGPSAEQYF. CDR3 nucleotide sequence: TGTGCCAGCAGTTTTCGGGGCCCCTCGGCCGAGCAGTACTTC. The rearrangement links TRBV27 to TRBJ2-7; D possibly matches TRBD1 or TRBD2 (5 bases each). The germline V gene has CDR1 MNHEY and CDR2 SMNVEV (reference sequence). V lost 3 bases, J lost 6 bases, and 15 bases lay in between. This CDR3 is built from 14 residues.